This is a list of T cell receptor beta chains from one sample in a study of shared T cell receptors in the human thymus. Assay: immunoSEQ multiplex PCR; the TCRdb copy retains only in-frame clones and omits some. This table has about 660,000 clones, about 87% appearing once. The same sample was also studied in work on human thymus T cells.

Sequencing input: thymocytes. The receptors here all came from a boy under three years old with a congenital heart defect. The CDR3 runs from the conserved cysteine through the conserved F or W. Fields, in order: clone size, V gene, J gene, D gene, CDR3 protein, CDR3 DNA. The D gene is left open where the match is weak. Only part of the rows carry a size: once, few, many, or a class if the clone is expanded.

abundance: .; v_gene: TRBV4-3; j_gene: TRBJ2-5; d_gene: TRBD1; CDR3aa: CASSLGTAKSPQETQYF; CDR3nt: TGCGCCAGCAGCCTCGGGACAGCCAAAAGTCCGCAAGAGACCCAGTACTTC
abundance: .; v_gene: TRBV5-1; j_gene: TRBJ1-5; d_gene: TRBD1; CDR3aa: CASSTTGGINQPQHF; CDR3nt: TGCGCCAGCAGCACCACAGGGGGCATCAATCAGCCCCAGCATTTT
abundance: once; v_gene: TRBV10-2; j_gene: TRBJ2-2; d_gene: .; CDR3aa: CASRGLGHSNTGELFF; CDR3nt: TGCGCCAGCAGAGGGTTGGGGCACTCGAACACCGGGGAGCTGTTTTTT
abundance: .; v_gene: TRBV28; j_gene: TRBJ1-1; d_gene: .; CDR3aa: CASSGLGGNLMNTEAFF; CDR3nt: TGTGCCAGCAGTGGACTGGGGGGAAATTTAATGAACACTGAAGCTTTCTTT
abundance: .; v_gene: TRBV7-9; j_gene: TRBJ1-2; d_gene: .; CDR3aa: CASSSEIEGYTF; CDR3nt: TGTGCCAGCAGCTCCGAGATCGAGGGCTACACCTTC
abundance: .; v_gene: TRBV11-3; j_gene: TRBJ2-5; d_gene: .; CDR3aa: CASSATKTGLGTQYF; CDR3nt: TGTGCCAGCAGCGCTACAAAGACAGGCTTAGGAACCCAGTACTTC
abundance: once; v_gene: TRBV5-4; j_gene: TRBJ2-3; d_gene: TRBD2; CDR3aa: CASTVSGAPLDTQYF; CDR3nt: TGTGCCAGCACCGTTAGCGGGGCCCCTTTGGATACGCAGTATTTT
abundance: .; v_gene: TRBV7-2; j_gene: TRBJ2-1; d_gene: TRBD2; CDR3aa: CASSFLAGGRNEQFF; CDR3nt: TGTGCCAGCAGCTTTCTAGCGGGGGGGAGAAATGAGCAGTTCTTC
abundance: .; v_gene: TRBV27; j_gene: TRBJ1-3; d_gene: TRBD1; CDR3aa: CASRRTGPLDSGNTIYF; CDR3nt: TGTGCCAGCAGGCGGACAGGGCCTCTTGACTCTGGAAACACCATATATTTT
abundance: .; v_gene: TRBV5-6; j_gene: TRBJ2-7; d_gene: .; CDR3aa: CASSLSGENEQYF; CDR3nt: TGTGCCAGCAGCTTGTCTGGTGAGAACGAGCAGTACTTC
abundance: .; v_gene: TRBV4-3; j_gene: TRBJ2-3; d_gene: .; CDR3aa: CASSPFGATTDTQYF; CDR3nt: TGCGCCAGCAGCCCGTTTGGGGCGACCACAGATACGCAGTATTTT
abundance: .; v_gene: TRBV7-8; j_gene: TRBJ1-3; d_gene: .; CDR3aa: CASSTSLTRGDNGNTIYF; CDR3nt: TGTGCCAGCAGCACCTCCTTAACCAGGGGAGACAATGGAAACACCATATATTTT
abundance: .; v_gene: TRBV6-5; j_gene: TRBJ1-2; d_gene: TRBD1; CDR3aa: CASIDRGFGGYTF; CDR3nt: TGTGCCAGCATCGACAGGGGTTTCGGCGGCTACACCTTC
abundance: .; v_gene: TRBV25-1; j_gene: TRBJ2-3; d_gene: TRBD1; CDR3aa: CASSELPGQEVPNTQYF; CDR3nt: TGTGCCAGCAGTGAACTACCGGGACAGGAAGTCCCGAATACGCAGTATTTT
abundance: .; v_gene: TRBV7-9; j_gene: TRBJ1-1; d_gene: TRBD1; CDR3aa: CASSPRQGGTEAFF; CDR3nt: TGTGCCAGCAGCCCCAGACAGGGGGGGACTGAAGCTTTCTTT
abundance: .; v_gene: TRBV5-1; j_gene: TRBJ1-1; d_gene: TRBD1; CDR3aa: CASSFRQGGDTEAFF; CDR3nt: TGCGCCAGCAGCTTTCGACAGGGGGGAGACACTGAAGCTTTCTTT
abundance: .; v_gene: TRBV14; j_gene: TRBJ2-1; d_gene: TRBD2; CDR3aa: CASSQGGLAGRSGEQFF; CDR3nt: TGTGCCAGCAGCCAGGGAGGACTAGCGGGGAGATCTGGTGAGCAGTTCTTC
abundance: .; v_gene: TRBV27; j_gene: TRBJ2-1; d_gene: TRBD2; CDR3aa: CASSLSGTSLGEQFF; CDR3nt: TGTGCCAGCAGTTTATCCGGGACTAGCTTGGGTGAGCAGTTCTTC
abundance: once; v_gene: TRBV30; j_gene: TRBJ1-1; d_gene: .; CDR3aa: CAADTEAFF; CDR3nt: TGTGCGGCGGACACTGAAGCTTTCTTT
abundance: once; v_gene: TRBV6-6; j_gene: TRBJ1-4; d_gene: .; CDR3aa: CASSYAGTENEKLFF; CDR3nt: TGTGCCAGCAGTTACGCGGGGACGGAAAATGAAAAACTGTTTTTT